The table lists the clone carrying this TCR beta chain with a few counts. The target antigen is unknown. This record belongs to a study of cytomegalovirus exposure and HLA in healthy donors. Study conclusions and caveats: Analyses of presence and absence presupposed an approximately uniform sequencing depth across donors. The dataset shows that most TCR sequences were rare, while some public TCRs occurred in many donors. For most TCR beta V segments, an earlier analysis put the productive rate at about 90% or about 30% of the time.

Primers included in the PCR were 60 Vbeta and 13 Jbeta primers. Clones were read by immunoSEQ multiplex PCR, and TCRdb kept only the in-frame ones, dropping some. The table has 110,000 or so clones, roughly 70% seen once. This cohort consisted of healthy bone marrow donors. Trimming took off 4 bases at V and 2 bases at J, with 9 bases between the two ends. The germline gives CDR1 SGHTA, CDR2 FQGNSA. The CDR3 consists of 14 residues. The sequence came from a middle-aged man in good health and CMV-seronegative. The rearrangement uses TRBV7-2 and TRBJ1-5; no reliable D call. The sequenced sample consisted of PBMCs. CDR3 sequence reads: CASSSGPGNQPQHF. In DNA form, the CDR3 reads TGTGCCAGCAGCTCTGGTCCGGGCAATCAGCCCCAGCATTTT.